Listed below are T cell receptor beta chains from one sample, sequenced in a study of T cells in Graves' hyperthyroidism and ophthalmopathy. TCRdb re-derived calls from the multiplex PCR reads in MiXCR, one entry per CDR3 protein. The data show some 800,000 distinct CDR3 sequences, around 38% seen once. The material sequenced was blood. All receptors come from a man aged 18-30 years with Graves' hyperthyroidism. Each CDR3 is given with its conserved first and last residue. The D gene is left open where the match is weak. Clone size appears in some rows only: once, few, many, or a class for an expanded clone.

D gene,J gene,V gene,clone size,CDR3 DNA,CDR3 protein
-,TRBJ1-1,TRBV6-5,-,TGTGCCAGCAATGGAAGGGGCACTGAAGCTTTCTTT,CASNGRGTEAFF
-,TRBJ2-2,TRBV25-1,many,TGTGCCAGCAGTGAAATGGAACGGGAGCTGTTTTTT,CASSEMERELFF
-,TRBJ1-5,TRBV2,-,TGTGCCAGCAGTGCTACTAAGGCGACCCAGCCCCAGCATTTT,CASSATKATQPQHF
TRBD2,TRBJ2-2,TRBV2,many,TGTGCCAGCAGGACTAGCGGGGGGGCGAACACCGGGGAGCTGTTTTTT,CASRTSGGANTGELFF
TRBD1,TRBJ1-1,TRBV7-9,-,TGTGCCAGCAGCGTCCCCGGGACAGTGAACACTGAAGCTTTCTTT,CASSVPGTVNTEAFF
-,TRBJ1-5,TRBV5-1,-,TGCGCCAGCAGCTTAGACAGCGTTCACAATCAGCCCCAGCATTTT,CASSLDSVHNQPQHF
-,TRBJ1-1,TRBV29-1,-,TGCAGCGTAGTACAGCCGAACACTGAAGCTTTCTTT,CSVVQPNTEAFF
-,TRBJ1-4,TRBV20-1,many,TGCAGTGCTAGAGCCGCAGGGGTGGGTGAAAAACTGTTTTTT,CSARAAGVGEKLFF
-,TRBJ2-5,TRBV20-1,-,TGCAGTGCTAGTGGGGGGGCGCCCCAAGAGACCCAGTACTTC,CSASGGAPQETQYF
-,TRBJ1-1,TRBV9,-,TGTGCCAGCAGCCAACATGCCAGGGGCACTGAAGCTTTCTTT,CASSQHARGTEAFF
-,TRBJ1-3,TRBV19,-,TGTGCCAGTAGTTTCGTCTTATCTGGAAACACCATATATTTT,CASSFVLSGNTIYF
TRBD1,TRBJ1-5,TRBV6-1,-,TGTGCCAGCGGAGCGACAGGGGATAGCAATCAGCCCCAGCATTTT,CASGATGDSNQPQHF
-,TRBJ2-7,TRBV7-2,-,TGCGCCAGCACCCTGCAGCCGGGTCGCGGCGAGCAGTACTTC,CASTLQPGRGEQYF
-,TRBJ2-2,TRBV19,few,TGTGCCAGTATTAGGGCTGGGCGGTCCTTGGGGGAGCTGTTTTTT,CASIRAGRSLGELFF
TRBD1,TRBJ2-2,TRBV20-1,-,TGCAGTGCTAGAGCTGAGACAGGGCTGAACACCGGGGAGCTGTTTTTT,CSARAETGLNTGELFF
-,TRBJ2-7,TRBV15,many,TGTGCCACCAGCAGAGGACGGCAGGCCTTATTGAACGAGCAGTACTTC,CATSRGRQALLNEQYF
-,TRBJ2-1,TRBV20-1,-,TGCAGTGCTAGTGCGCCCTCCTACAATGAGCAGTTCTTC,CSASAPSYNEQFF
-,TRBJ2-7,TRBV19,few,TGTGCCAGTAGTAAGTCAGACACAACCTACGAGCAGTACTTC,CASSKSDTTYEQYF
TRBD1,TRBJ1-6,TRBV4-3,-,TGCGCCAGCAGCCAAGTAGGGCAGGGGGTGGATTCACCCCTCCACTTT,CASSQVGQGVDSPLHF
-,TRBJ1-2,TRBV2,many,TGTGCCAGCAGCACTGGGACATCCAATAACTATGGCTACACCTTC,CASSTGTSNNYGYTF
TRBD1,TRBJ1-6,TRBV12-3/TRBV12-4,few,TGTGCCAGCAGTTCGGACAGGGGGGATAATTCACCCCTCCACTTT,CASSSDRGDNSPLHF
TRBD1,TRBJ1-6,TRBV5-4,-,TGTGCCAGCAGCGAACAGGGGGCAGGTTCACCCCTCCACTTT,CASSEQGAGSPLHF
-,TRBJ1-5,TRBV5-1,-,TGCGCCAGCAGCTTGGGGTCCAGTAGCAATCAGCCCCAGCATTTT,CASSLGSSSNQPQHF
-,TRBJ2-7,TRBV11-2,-,TGTGCCAGCAGCTTAGAGGCAGTATCCTACGAGCAGTACTTC,CASSLEAVSYEQYF
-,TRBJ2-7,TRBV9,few,TGTGCCAGCAGCGTTTATCGAGACACCTACGAGCAGTACTTC,CASSVYRDTYEQYF
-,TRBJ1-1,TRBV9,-,TGTGCCAGCAGCGGCCAGGGGTTT,CASSGQGF
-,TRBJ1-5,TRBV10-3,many,TGTGCCATCAGCCACGGGAAGATTAGCAATCAGCCCCAGCATTTT,CAISHGKISNQPQHF
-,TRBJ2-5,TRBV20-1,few,TGCAGTGCTAGAGATGGTAGGCAGTTGGAGACCCAGTACTTC,CSARDGRQLETQYF
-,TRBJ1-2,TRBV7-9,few,TGTGCCAGCAGCTTAATTTTCACCGGGAAACAACGGTGGATAAACTATGGCTACACCTTC,CASSLIFTGKQRWINYGYTF
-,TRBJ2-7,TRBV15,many,TGTGCCACCAGCAGAGATCGGGCCATCTACGAGCAGTACTTC,CATSRDRAIYEQYF
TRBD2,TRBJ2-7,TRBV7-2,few,TGCGCCAGCAGTCGACTAGCGGGGTCGTTGGAGCAGTACTTC,CASSRLAGSLEQYF
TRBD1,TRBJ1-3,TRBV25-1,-,TGTGCCAGCAGCGTTAGCCGGGACAGGTCTGGAAACACCATATATTTT,CASSVSRDRSGNTIYF
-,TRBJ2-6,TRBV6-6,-,TGTGCCAGCAGTGAATACAGTCCTGGGGCCAACGTCCTGACTTTC,CASSEYSPGANVLTF
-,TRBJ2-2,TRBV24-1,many,TGTGCCACCAGTAACGCGAACACCGGGGAGCTGTTTTTT,CATSNANTGELFF
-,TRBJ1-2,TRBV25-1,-,TGTGCCAGCAGTTACCCGGACGATCGGGAGATCTATGGCTACACCTTC,CASSYPDDREIYGYTF
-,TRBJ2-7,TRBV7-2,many,TGTGCCAGCAGCTTGACGTCCACATGGGGCCACGAGCAGTACTTC,CASSLTSTWGHEQYF
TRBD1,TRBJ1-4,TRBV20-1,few,TGCAGTGCTAGGTTGGGACAGGGTACGACAAATGAAAAACTGTTTTTT,CSARLGQGTTNEKLFF
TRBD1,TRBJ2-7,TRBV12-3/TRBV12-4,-,TGTGCCAGCAGTCCCTCGACAGGGTCCTACGAGCAGTACTTC,CASSPSTGSYEQYF
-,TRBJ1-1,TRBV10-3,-,TGTGCCATCAGTGCTAGGCCCTTGGGCGGGGGGACTGAAGCTTTCTTT,CAISARPLGGGTEAFF
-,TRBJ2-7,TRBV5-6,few,TGTGCCAGCAGCTTGATCCGAGAGAACTACGAGCAGTACTTC,CASSLIRENYEQYF
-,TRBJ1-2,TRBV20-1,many,TGCTCGTCAGAGGATCTTGATGGCTACACCTTC,CSSEDLDGYTF
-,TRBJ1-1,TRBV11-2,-,TGTGCCAGCAGCTTAGACCCTACAGCGATGAACACTGAAGCTTTCTTT,CASSLDPTAMNTEAFF
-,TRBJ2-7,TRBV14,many,TGTGCCAGCAGCCAAGCCGGGACGGCCTACGAGCAGTACTTC,CASSQAGTAYEQYF
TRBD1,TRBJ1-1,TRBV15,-,TGTGCCACCAGCAGCAAAACAGGGGCCACGAACACTGAAGCTTTCTTT,CATSSKTGATNTEAFF
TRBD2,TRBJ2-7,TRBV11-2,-,TGTGCCAGCAGCTCAGAATTCGGACTAGCGCTTTACTTC,CASSSEFGLALYF
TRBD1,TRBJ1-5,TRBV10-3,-,TGTGCCACCGGGACAGGGGCGACGCCCCAGCATTTT,CATGTGATPQHF
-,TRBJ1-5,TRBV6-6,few,TGTGCCAGCACTTCTAGGGGCAGGTTGAATCAGCCCCAGCATTTT,CASTSRGRLNQPQHF
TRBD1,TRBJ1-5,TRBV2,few,TGTGCCAGCACCCGCCCGGGGCTGCCAACAGGGGCCCAGCATTTT,CASTRPGLPTGAQHF
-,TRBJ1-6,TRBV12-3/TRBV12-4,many,TGTGCCAGCAGTTTGGGCGGCCTAAATTCACCCCTCCACTTT,CASSLGGLNSPLHF
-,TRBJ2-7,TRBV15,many,TGTGCCACCAGCTTCATCGGGACTCAGCGGGACGAGCAGTACTTC,CATSFIGTQRDEQYF
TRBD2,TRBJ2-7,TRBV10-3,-,TGTGCCATCAGTGACTTAAGAGCGGGAGGAGGCTACGAGCAGTACTTC,CAISDLRAGGGYEQYF
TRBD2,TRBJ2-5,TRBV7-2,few,TGTGCCAGCAGCTCGACTAGCAAAGAGACCCAGTACTTC,CASSSTSKETQYF
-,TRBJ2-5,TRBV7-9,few,TGTGCCAGCAGCTTAGTCGCCCCTCCACAGGAGACCCAGTACTTC,CASSLVAPPQETQYF
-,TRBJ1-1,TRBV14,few,TGTGCCAGCAGCCCCCTGGGGGCTACCACTGAAGCTTTCTTT,CASSPLGATTEAFF
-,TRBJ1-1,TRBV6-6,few,TGTGCCAGCAGAGAGTCCGGACAGAACACTGAAGCTTTCTTT,CASRESGQNTEAFF
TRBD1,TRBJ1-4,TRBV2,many,TGTGCCAGCAGTGAACGCGGGACAGGGGGGCGTGAAAAACTGTTTTTT,CASSERGTGGREKLFF
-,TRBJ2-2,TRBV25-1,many,TGTGCCAGCAGTGGGGGGGAGCTGTTTTTT,CASSGGELFF
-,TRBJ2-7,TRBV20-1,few,TGCAGTGCTAGAGTGGTGGGGGCCGGAGAGCAGTACTTC,CSARVVGAGEQYF